The sequence of this TCR beta chain was determined in a study of blood T cells in healthy people across ages. Primers used in a second PCR of roughly 6 to 11 cycles were a sample-barcoded 5' primer and a J-beta primer mix. Researchers report that a template-switch adaptor with 12 random nucleotides tagged each cDNA molecule. Each single sample gave us at least 2.5 million CDR3-containing paired-end reads. TCRdb called the 5' RACE reads again in MiXCR, with one record for every CDR3 protein. This table holds approximately 1.5 million distinct CDR3 sequences, roughly 32% found once. This clonotype has just a few counts. Antigen: not known. Whole-study findings and limits: When set beside aged donors, long-lived donors presented more naive CD4+ cells and higher diversity.

Isolating PBMCs gave at least 6 million of these cells per sample. The junction had 4 bases not matched to a gene; V was cut back by 5 bases and J by 5 bases. This CDR3 contains 14 residues. The germline CDR1 and CDR2 sequences are SGHTA and FQGTGA. The receptor comes from a woman aged 25 to 39 in good health. The sequencing input was blood. V and J are TRBV7-3 and TRBJ1-1; 11 bases fit TRBD1. The CDR3 loop reads CASSPGQGATEAFF. The CDR3 DNA reads as TGTGCCAGCAGCCCCGGACAGGGGGCGACTGAAGCTTTCTTT.